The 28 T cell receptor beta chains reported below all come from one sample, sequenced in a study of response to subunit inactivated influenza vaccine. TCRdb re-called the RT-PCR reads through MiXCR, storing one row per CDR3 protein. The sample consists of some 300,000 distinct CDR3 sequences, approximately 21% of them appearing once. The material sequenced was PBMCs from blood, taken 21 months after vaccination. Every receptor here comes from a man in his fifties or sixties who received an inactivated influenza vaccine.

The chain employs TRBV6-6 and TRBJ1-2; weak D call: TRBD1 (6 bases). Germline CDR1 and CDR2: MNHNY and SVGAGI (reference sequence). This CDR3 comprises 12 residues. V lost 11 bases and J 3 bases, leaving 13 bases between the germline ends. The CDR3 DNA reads TGTGCCGGGGGAACAGGGCACTATGGCTACACCTTC. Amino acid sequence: CAGGTGHYGYTF.

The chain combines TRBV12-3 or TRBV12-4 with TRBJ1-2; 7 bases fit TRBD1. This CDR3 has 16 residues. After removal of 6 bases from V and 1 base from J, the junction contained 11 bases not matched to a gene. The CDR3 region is CASSPDRALGNYGYTF. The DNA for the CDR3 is TGTGCCAGCAGCCCTGACAGGGCCCTTGGTAACTATGGCTACACCTTC.

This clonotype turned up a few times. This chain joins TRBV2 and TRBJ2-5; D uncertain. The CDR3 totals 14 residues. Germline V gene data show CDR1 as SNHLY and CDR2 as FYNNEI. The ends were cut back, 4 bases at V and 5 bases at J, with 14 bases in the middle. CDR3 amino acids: CASSGLTLPETQYF. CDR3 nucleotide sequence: TGTGCCAGCAGTGGACTGACCCTCCCGGAGACCCAGTACTTC.

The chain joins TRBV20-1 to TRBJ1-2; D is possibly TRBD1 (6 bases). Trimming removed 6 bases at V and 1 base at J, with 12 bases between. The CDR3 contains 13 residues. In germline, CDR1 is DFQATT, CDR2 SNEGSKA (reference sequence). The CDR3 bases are TGCAGTGCCCCCCGACAGGATAACTATGGCTACACCTTC. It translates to CSAPRQDNYGYTF.

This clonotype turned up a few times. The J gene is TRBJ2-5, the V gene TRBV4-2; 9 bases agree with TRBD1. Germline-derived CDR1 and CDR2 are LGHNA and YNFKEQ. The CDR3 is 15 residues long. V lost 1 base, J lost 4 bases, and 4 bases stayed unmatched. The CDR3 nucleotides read TGTGCCAGCAGCCAAGCGGGACAGGGAGCAGAGACCCAGTACTTC. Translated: CASSQAGQGAETQYF.

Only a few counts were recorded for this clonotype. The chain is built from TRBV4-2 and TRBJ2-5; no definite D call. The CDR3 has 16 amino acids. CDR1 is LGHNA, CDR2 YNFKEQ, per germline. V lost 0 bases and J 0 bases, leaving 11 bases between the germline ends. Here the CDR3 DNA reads TGTGCCAGCAGCCAAGAGGGGTTACCTAACCAAGAGACCCAGTACTTC. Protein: CASSQEGLPNQETQYF.

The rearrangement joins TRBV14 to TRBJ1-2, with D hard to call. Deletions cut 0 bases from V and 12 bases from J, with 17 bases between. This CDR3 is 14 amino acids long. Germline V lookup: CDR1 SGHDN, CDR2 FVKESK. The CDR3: CASSQEVGTSVHTF. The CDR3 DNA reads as TGTGCCAGCAGCCAAGAAGTGGGCACCTCGGTCCACACCTTC. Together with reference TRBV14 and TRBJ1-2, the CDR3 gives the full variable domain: EAGVTQFPSHSVIEKGQTVTLRCDPISGHDNLYWYRRVMGKEIKFLLHFVKESKQDESGMPNNRFLAERTGGTYSTLKVQPAELEDSGVYFCASSQEVGTSVHTFGSGTRLTVV.

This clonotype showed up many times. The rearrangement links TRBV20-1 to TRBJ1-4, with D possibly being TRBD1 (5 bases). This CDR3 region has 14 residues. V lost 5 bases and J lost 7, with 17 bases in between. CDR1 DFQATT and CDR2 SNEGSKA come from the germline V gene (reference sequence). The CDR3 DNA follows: TGCAGTGCTCCCCGGCGGGACCGGACTGAAAAACTGTTTTTT. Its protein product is CSAPRRDRTEKLFF.

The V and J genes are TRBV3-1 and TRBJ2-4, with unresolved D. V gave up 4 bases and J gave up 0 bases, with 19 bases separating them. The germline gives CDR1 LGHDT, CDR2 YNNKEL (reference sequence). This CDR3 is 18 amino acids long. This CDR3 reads CASSPRPTSPIAKNIQYF. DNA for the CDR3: TGTGCCAGCAGCCCTCGACCGACAAGCCCCATAGCCAAAAACATTCAGTACTTC.

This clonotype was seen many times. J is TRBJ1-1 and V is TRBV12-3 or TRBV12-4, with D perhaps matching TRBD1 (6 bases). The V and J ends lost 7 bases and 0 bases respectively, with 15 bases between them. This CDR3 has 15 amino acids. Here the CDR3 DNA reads TGTGCCAGCACCCTAGGGGGGCACCTGAACACTGAAGCTTTCTTT. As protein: CASTLGGHLNTEAFF.

The CDR3 DNA sequence: TGCAGTGCTAGTTCCAGAATCGGGCAGCCCCAGCATTTT. Encoded protein: CSASSRIGQPQHF. The chain has TRBV20-1 and TRBJ1-5, with no clear D. The CDR3 runs to 13 residues. V lost 3 bases and J 7 bases, leaving 13 bases between the germline ends. Germline V lookup: CDR1 DFQATT, CDR2 SNEGSKA (reference sequence).

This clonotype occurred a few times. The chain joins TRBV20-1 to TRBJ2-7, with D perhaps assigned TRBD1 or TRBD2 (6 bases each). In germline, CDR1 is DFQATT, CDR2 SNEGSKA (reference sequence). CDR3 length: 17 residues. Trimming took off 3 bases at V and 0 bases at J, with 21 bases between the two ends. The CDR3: CSARGGVSSTPSYEQYF. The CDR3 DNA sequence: TGCAGTGCTAGGGGGGGCGTTAGCAGCACACCCTCCTACGAGCAGTACTTC.

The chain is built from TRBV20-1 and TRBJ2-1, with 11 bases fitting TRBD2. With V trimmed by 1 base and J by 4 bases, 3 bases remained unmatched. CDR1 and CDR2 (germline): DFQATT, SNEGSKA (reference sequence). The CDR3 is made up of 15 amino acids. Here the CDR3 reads CSARATSGNYNEQFF. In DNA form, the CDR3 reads TGCAGTGCTAGAGCGACTAGCGGGAATTACAATGAGCAGTTCTTC.

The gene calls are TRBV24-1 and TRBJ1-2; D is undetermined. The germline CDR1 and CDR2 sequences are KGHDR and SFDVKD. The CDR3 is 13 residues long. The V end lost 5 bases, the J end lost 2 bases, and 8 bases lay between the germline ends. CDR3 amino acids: CATSVAGNYGYTF. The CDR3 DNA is TGTGCCACCAGTGTTGCAGGAAACTATGGCTACACCTTC.

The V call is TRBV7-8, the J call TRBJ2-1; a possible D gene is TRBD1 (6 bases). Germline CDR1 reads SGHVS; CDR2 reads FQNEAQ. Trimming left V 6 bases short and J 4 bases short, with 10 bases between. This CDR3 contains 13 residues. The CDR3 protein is CASSGDTYNEQFF. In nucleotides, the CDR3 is TGTGCCAGCAGTGGGGACACATACAATGAGCAGTTCTTC.

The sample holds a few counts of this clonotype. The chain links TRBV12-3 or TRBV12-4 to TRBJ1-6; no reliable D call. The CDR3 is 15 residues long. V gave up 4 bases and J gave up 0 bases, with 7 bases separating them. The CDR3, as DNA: TGTGCCAGCAGTTCCCAGAGCTCCTATAATTCACCCCTCCACTTT. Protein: CASSSQSSYNSPLHF.

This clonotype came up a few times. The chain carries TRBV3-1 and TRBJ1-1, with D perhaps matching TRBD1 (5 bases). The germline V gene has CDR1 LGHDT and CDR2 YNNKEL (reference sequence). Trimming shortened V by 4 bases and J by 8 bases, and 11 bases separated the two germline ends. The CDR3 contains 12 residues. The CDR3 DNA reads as TGTGCCAGCAGCCCGGGGCATGGGGAAGCTTTCTTT. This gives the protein CASSPGHGEAFF.

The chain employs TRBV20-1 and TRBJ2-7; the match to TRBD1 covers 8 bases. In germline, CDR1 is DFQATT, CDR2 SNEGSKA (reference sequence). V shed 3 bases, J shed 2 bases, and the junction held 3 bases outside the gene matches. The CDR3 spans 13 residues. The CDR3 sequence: CSASNRGTYEQYF. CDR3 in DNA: TGCAGTGCTAGTAACAGGGGGACCTACGAGCAGTACTTC.

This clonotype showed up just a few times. CDR3 DNA: TGTGCCAGCAGCTTAGCGGGGGGAGGAGAACTCCACTTT. Its translation is CASSLAGGGELHF. This sequence joins TRBV7-9 and TRBJ1-6; D is possibly TRBD1 (5 bases). CDR3 size: 13 residues. The germline V gene has CDR1 SEHNR and CDR2 FQNEAQ (reference sequence). The V gene lost 0 bases and the J gene lost 16 bases, with 13 bases spanning the gap. The full variable domain, its missing parts supplied by reference TRBV7-9 and TRBJ1-6, is DTGVSQNPRHKITKRGQNVTFRCDPISEHNRLYWYRQTLGQGPEFLTYFQNEAQLEKSRLLSDRFSAERPKGSFSTLEIQRTEQGDSAMYLCASSLAGGGELHFGNGTRLTVT.

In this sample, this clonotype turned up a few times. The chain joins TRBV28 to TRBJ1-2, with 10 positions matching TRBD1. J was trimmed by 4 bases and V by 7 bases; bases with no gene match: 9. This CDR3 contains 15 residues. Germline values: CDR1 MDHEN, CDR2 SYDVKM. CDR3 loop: CASTLTGGLFYGYTF. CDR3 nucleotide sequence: TGTGCCAGCACTCTGACAGGGGGCCTTTTCTATGGCTACACCTTC.

The chain's CDR3 is CATSEHRGGGPYNEQFF. CDR3 sequence (DNA): TGTGCCACCAGTGAGCACAGGGGTGGGGGACCCTACAATGAGCAGTTCTTC. The chain employs TRBV24-1 and TRBJ2-1, with TRBD1 matching over 7 bases. Germline V CDR1 and CDR2: KGHDR, SFDVKD. The length of the CDR3 is 17 residues. The ends lost 4 bases at V and 2 bases at J; junction bases unmatched: 10.

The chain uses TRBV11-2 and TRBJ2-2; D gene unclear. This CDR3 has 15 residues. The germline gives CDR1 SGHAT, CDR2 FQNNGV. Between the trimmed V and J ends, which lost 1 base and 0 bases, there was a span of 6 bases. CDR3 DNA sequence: TGTGCCAGCAGCTTAGCCGGACCGAACACCGGGGAGCTGTTTTTT. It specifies CASSLAGPNTGELFF.

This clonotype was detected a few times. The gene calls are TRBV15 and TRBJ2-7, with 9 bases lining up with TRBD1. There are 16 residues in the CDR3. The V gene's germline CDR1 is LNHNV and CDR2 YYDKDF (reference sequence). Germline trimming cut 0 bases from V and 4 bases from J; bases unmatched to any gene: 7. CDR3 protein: CATSRDIGTGFYEQYF. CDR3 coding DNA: TGTGCCACCAGCAGAGATATCGGGACAGGGTTTTACGAGCAGTACTTC.

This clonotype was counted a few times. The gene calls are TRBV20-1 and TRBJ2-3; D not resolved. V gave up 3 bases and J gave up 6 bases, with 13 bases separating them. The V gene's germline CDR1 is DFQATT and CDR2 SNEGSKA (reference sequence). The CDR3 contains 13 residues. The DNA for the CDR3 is TGCAGTGCTAGTATGGCTATTTGGGATACGCAGTATTTT. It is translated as CSASMAIWDTQYF.

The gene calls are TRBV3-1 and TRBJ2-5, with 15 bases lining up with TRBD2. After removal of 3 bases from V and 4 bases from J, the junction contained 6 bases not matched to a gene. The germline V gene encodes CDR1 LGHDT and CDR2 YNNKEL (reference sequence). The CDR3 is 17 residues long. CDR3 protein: CASSQKGTSGRRETQYF. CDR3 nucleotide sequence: TGTGCCAGCAGCCAGAAAGGGACTAGCGGGAGGCGAGAGACCCAGTACTTC.

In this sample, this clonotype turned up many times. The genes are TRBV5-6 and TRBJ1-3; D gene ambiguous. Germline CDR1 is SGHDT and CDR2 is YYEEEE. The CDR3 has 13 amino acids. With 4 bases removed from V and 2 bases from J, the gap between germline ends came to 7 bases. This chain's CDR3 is CASSTTAGNTIYF. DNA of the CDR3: TGTGCCAGCAGCACCACAGCTGGAAACACCATATATTTT.

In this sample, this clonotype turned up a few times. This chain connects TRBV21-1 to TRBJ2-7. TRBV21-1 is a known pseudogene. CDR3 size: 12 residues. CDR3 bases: TGTGCCAGCAGCGACGTTTTATACGAGCAGTACTTC. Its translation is CASSDVLYEQYF.

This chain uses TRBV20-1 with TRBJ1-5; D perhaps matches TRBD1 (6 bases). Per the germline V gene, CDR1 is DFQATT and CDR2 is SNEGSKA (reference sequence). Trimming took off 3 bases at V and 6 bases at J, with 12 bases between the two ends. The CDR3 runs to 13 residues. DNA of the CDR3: TGCAGTGCTAGGAAACAGGGAGGTCAGCCCCAGCATTTT. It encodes CSARKQGGQPQHF.